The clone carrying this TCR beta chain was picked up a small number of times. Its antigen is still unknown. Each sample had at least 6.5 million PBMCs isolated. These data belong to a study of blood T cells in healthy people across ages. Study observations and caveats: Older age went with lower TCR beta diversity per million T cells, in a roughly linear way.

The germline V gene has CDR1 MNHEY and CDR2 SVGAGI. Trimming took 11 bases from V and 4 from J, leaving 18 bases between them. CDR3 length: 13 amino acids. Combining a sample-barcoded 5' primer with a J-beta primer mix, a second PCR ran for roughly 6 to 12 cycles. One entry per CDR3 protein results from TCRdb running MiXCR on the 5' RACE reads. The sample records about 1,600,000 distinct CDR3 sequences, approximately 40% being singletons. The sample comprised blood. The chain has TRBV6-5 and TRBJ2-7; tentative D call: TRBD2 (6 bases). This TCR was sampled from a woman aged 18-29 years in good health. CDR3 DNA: TGTGCCGTTGCTCCCGGGGCGGGGTACGAGCAGTACTTC. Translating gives CAVAPGAGYEQYF.